This TCR beta chain was retrieved from a study of identical twins. Study conclusions and caveats: A lower insertion count was a feature of abundant cord blood beta clonotypes, with no such feature in memory repertoires. Beta out-of-frame twin sharing showed a weaker excess.

As to this clonotype: What it recognizes is unknown.

The ends were cut back, 3 bases at V and 1 base at J, with 10 bases in the middle. The CDR3 loop spans 14 amino acids. Looked up from germline, CDR1 is SGHKS and CDR2 is YYEKEE (reference sequence). No donor was unhealthy or non-Caucasian. TCRdb re-called the 5' RACE reads through MiXCR, storing one row per CDR3 protein. The sample has around 530,000 distinct CDR3 sequences; approximately 16% are singletons. The same sample was also studied in work on yellow fever vaccine responses in identical twins.

The receptor was derived from a woman in her late teens or twenties in good health. The sample was CD4+ T cells sorted from blood. The chain is built from TRBV5-5 and TRBJ1-1, with a possible D match to TRBD1 (5 bases). The CDR3 sequence: CASSSEGQNTEAFF. CDR3 in DNA: TGTGCCAGCAGCTCCGAAGGACAGAACACTGAAGCTTTCTTT.